This entry concerns a single T cell receptor beta chain. The data were obtained in a study of blood T cells in healthy people across ages. Together with a sample-barcoded 5' primer, a J-beta primer mix was included in a second PCR lasting roughly 6 to 12 cycles. TCRdb re-called the 5' RACE reads with MiXCR, one entry per CDR3 protein. The table has approximately 780,000 distinct CDR3 sequences, more than 25% seen once. The CDR3 contains 16 residues. Germline-derived CDR1 and CDR2 are MDHEN and SYDVKM. V was trimmed by 0 bases and J by 0 bases, leaving 6 bases between them. Another study also made use of these data, one on T cells of mothers and their children.

Input material: blood. The chain couples TRBV28 to TRBJ1-6; D uncertain. The receptor was derived from a boy aged 10-17 years in good health. The CDR3 coding sequence is TGTGCCAGCAGTTTATGGGGCAGCTCCTATAATTCACCCCTCCACTTT. This translates into CASSLWGSSYNSPLHF. The variable domain in full, completed from reference TRBV28 and TRBJ1-6, reads DVKVTQSSRYLVKRTGEKVFLECVQDMDHENMFWYRQDPGLGLRLIYFSYDVKMKEKGDIPEGYSVSREKKERFSLILESASTNQTSMYLCASSLWGSSYNSPLHFGNGTRLTVT.